This T cell receptor (beta chain) came from a study of T cell changes during pregnancy in multiple sclerosis. Generated by immunoSEQ multiplex PCR, the TCRdb table keeps only in-frame clones and is missing some. The data contain about 62,000 clones, around 92% of them singletons. This sequence originates from a female donor in good health, enrolled as a control in a pregnancy study. Sequenced here: peripheral blood, sampled in the second trimester of pregnancy.

The CDR3 sequence: CASSLIWTGPNTEAFF. The CDR3 DNA reads TGTGCCAGCAGCTTAATTTGGACAGGGCCGAACACTGAAGCTTTCTTT. V gene TRBV7-9 combines with J gene TRBJ1-1, with TRBD1 matching 8 bases. The CDR3 runs to 16 residues. V was pared by 2 bases and J by 1 base, with 6 bases of the junction left unmatched. Germline assignment: CDR1 SEHNR and CDR2 FQNEAQ (reference sequence).